Detailed here is one T cell receptor (beta chain). Its antigen is currently not known. The data were obtained in a study of T cells expressing NK-cell markers (dated by TCRdb to about 2020). Regarding the research as a whole: Roughly 8 donors provided sorted CD3+CD56+NKG2C+, CD3+CD56+NKG2C- and CD3+CD56-NKG2C+ T-cell subsets, whose TCR beta-chain repertoires were profiled. Among the eight sequenced donors, seven were HCMV-seropositive and one was HCMV-seronegative. All eight donors whose samples were sequenced were randomly selected healthy volunteers, three of them men and five women. Sequencing of the libraries produced 2 x 150 bp reads on Illumina HiSeq 2000/2500, MiSeq or NextSeq.

The CDR3, cysteine through phenylalanine, is 17 amino acids long. The coding DNA is unavailable. Via the germline V gene, CDR1 is LGHNA and CDR2 YSLEER. Sequencing took place on an Illumina HiSeq 2000. TCR beta cDNA libraries were prepared using 5'RACE template switching, which introduced a universal primer site and unique molecular identifiers. Synthesis of cDNA was primed from the TCR beta constant segment and was followed by two consecutive PCR amplification steps. The authors processed their data as follows. Reads were demultiplexed and grouped by UMI with MIGEC, and clonotypes were assembled and quantified with MiTCR. Only TCR cDNA sequences supported by at least two reads were kept to exclude erroneous sequences. The tcR package was used for downstream repertoire analysis, with clonotypes matched between fractions based on CDR3 nucleotide sequence plus V segment. VDJmatch was used to annotate antigen specificity against VDJdb, with one amino acid substitution in CDR3 allowed. TCRdb reprocessed the raw reads; every CDR3 protein sequence is a single record, and DNA is not supplied. Here the V and J calls rest on TCRdb's processing, not on the authors' analysis. The sample table gives 500,000 to 700,000 distinct CDR3 sequences. The top ten clones comprise approximately 3.6% of the sample.

A commercial ELISA kit detecting HCMV-specific IgG in serum was used to determine HCMV serostatus. Peripheral blood mononuclear cells were isolated from blood by Ficoll density gradient centrifugation. Study-wide conclusions, independent of this receptor: In six donors, the dominant CD3+CD56+NKG2C+ clonotypes ranked among the top 10 CD8+ clonotypes, making up about 1.0-7.5% of CD8+ T cells. Those dominant clonotypes were again the most abundant among CD3+CD56-NKG2C+ cells in a handful of donors, at about 28.3-60.1%. It remained unclear whether the expanded NKG2C-expressing T cell clones were specific for HCMV antigens.

The source is a man in his late teens or twenties in good health. Donor details come from another sample of the same person, matched by shared clones. Recombination joined TRBV4-3 with TRBJ2-2; there is no DNA to check the TCRdb D call of TRBD1. The sample comprised blood T cells: a sorted CD56 or NKG2C T cell subset, CD4+ or CD8+ T cells, or bulk PBMC T cells (not recorded which). CDR3 sequence: CASSQERVRANTGELFF.